The sequence of this T cell receptor (beta chain) was determined in a study of cytomegalovirus exposure and HLA in healthy donors. CDR3 length equals 11 residues. Germline V gene sequence: CDR1 MNHNS, CDR2 SASEGT. The PCR contained 60 Vbeta and 13 Jbeta primers. The protocol was immunoSEQ multiplex PCR, while the TCRdb copy is restricted to in-frame clones and leaves out a portion. The sample includes just over 150,000 clones, around 74% seen only once; the top ten take roughly 1.9%. This sequence was found in a female donor in good health and CMV-seronegative. The chain joins TRBV6-1 to TRBJ2-5; D unresolved. The J call may be incorrect, as the DNA end agrees better with TRBJ2-7. The sequenced sample consisted of PBMCs. The CDR3 nucleotides read TGTGCCAGCAAGATCTCCTACGAGCAGTACTTC. Translating gives CASKISYEQYF.